The 26 T cell receptor beta chains below come from one sample, sequenced in a study of technical replicates of blood from a handful of donors listed by TCRdb under 2017. Receptors were amplified or captured by the immunoSEQ multiplex PCR assay. The table was pulled from immuneACCESS by TCRdb, which kept in-frame rearrangements only. Such tables lose some clones; where checked, under half of the loss comes from unresolved V genes, and the rest has no known cause. The sample table shows some 71,000 clones, and approximately 97% are seen once. Clones ranked in the top ten supply around 0.3% of the sample. The source material was T cells isolated from PBMCs. These receptors all stem from a human donor in good health.

V is TRBV25-1 and J is TRBJ1-1; the D is unclear. Germline CDR1 is MGHDK and CDR2 is SYGVNS. This CDR3 region has 13 residues. The ends were cut back, 3 bases at V and 4 bases at J, with 9 bases in the middle. CDR3 DNA: TGTGCCAGCAGTGATAAGGGAGGCACTGAAGCTTTCTTT. It specifies CASSDKGGTEAFF.

This sequence joins TRBV9 and TRBJ2-5; 7 positions match TRBD2. Germline V gene sequence: CDR1 SGDLS, CDR2 YYNGEE. Trimming took 1 base from V and 4 from J; bases not matched to a gene: 1. CDR3 size: 13 residues. This CDR3 is CASSVPGGETQYF. DNA for the CDR3: TGTGCCAGCAGCGTACCGGGAGGAGAGACCCAGTACTTC.

J is TRBJ2-3 and V is TRBV25-1; 9 nucleotides line up with TRBD2. From germline, CDR1 is MGHDK and CDR2 SYGVNS. V lost 5 bases and J lost 2; bases outside the gene matches: 5. The CDR3 is made up of 15 amino acids. The CDR3 DNA is TGTGCCAGCAGTCCCCCTAGCGGGATCACAGATACGCAGTATTTT. It encodes CASSPPSGITDTQYF. Full variable domain (outside the CDR3, taken from reference TRBV25-1 and TRBJ2-3): EADIYQTPRYLVIGTGKKITLECSQTMGHDKMYWYQQDPGMELHLIHYSYGVNSTEKGDLSSESTVSRIRTEHFPLTLESARPSHTSQYLCASSPPSGITDTQYFGPGTRLTVL.

V is TRBV28 and J is TRBJ1-4; TRBD1 matches 7 bases. The CDR3 loop spans 16 amino acids. V lost 1 base, J lost 4 bases, and 6 bases stayed unmatched. Looked up from germline, CDR1 is MDHEN and CDR2 is SYDVKM. The CDR3 spells CASSLFGTAVNEKLFF. The CDR3, as DNA: TGTGCCAGCAGTTTATTTGGGACAGCGGTTAATGAAAAACTGTTTTTT.

The CDR3 here is CASSLRGLETQYF. CDR3 in DNA: TGCGCCAGCAGCCTCCGGGGGTTAGAGACCCAGTACTTC. The V call is TRBV4-1, the J call TRBJ2-5, with a possible D match to TRBD2 (6 bases). Trimming shortened V by 4 bases and J by 4 bases, and 10 bases separated the two germline ends. The CDR3 is 13 residues long. In germline, CDR1 is MGHRA, CDR2 YSYEKL.

This clone was seen once. The chain has TRBV29-1 and TRBJ1-5, with 9 bases identical to TRBD1. Per germline, CDR1 SQVTM and CDR2 ANQGSEA. The ends lost 5 bases at V and 5 bases at J; junction bases unmatched: 7. This CDR3 is 14 amino acids long. CDR3 residues: CSVQQGARDQPQHF. The CDR3 nucleotides are TGCAGCGTTCAACAGGGGGCCAGGGATCAGCCCCAGCATTTT.

The J gene is TRBJ2-1, the V gene TRBV5-1; possibly TRBD1 for D (5 bases). This CDR3 spans 15 amino acids. The germline V and J ends were trimmed by 2 bases and 7 bases, with 16 bases remaining between them. CDR1 is SGHRS, CDR2 YFSETQ, per germline. In DNA form, the CDR3 reads TGCGCCAGCAGCTTCAGCCAGGGAAATTTGAATGAGCAGTTCTTC. Its protein is CASSFSQGNLNEQFF.

This chain connects TRBV5-1 to TRBJ2-1, with 8 bases matching TRBD2. Looked up from germline, CDR1 is SGHRS and CDR2 is YFSETQ. Unmatched junction bases numbered 11, after V lost 6 bases and J lost 3 bases. CDR3 length: 16 residues. The CDR3 region has the DNA TGCGCCAGCAACTTAGCGGGACTTGTCCGCTACAATGAGCAGTTCTTC. The encoded protein is CASNLAGLVRYNEQFF.

This clone came up once. V is TRBV7-9 and J is TRBJ2-7; D not certain. This CDR3 contains 13 residues. Trimming pared 6 bases from V and 2 bases from J, leaving 11 bases between. CDR1 and CDR2 from the germline V gene are SEHNR and FQNEAQ (reference sequence). CDR3 loop: CASSHPGPYEQYF. In nucleotides, the CDR3 is TGTGCCAGCAGTCATCCCGGTCCCTACGAGCAGTACTTC.

As for this clone: Its ends do not fully match the called genes, so a read error is possible. The CDR3, as DNA: TGTGCCAGCAGCCTTAACTCTTACCTCTCTAGGGCCAACGTCCTGACTTTC. Its protein is CASSLNSYLSRANVLTF. This chain uses TRBV5-6 with TRBJ2-6; D remains ambiguous. CDR1 and CDR2 from the germline V gene are SGHDT and YYEEEE. The CDR3 loop spans 17 amino acids.

Turning to this clone: This CDR3 is also generated by other DNA sequences in the sample. The chain carries TRBV5-1 and TRBJ2-1; TRBD2 might be the D (5 bases). Germline CDR1 and CDR2: SGHRS and YFSETQ. The CDR3 is 15 residues long. V was shortened by 0 bases and J by 0 bases, with 7 bases between the two germline ends. The CDR3: CASSLASGSYNEQFF. The CDR3 DNA follows: TGCGCCAGCAGCTTGGCGAGCGGCTCCTACAATGAGCAGTTCTTC.

The chain recombines TRBV11-3 with TRBJ2-7; TRBD1 might be the D (5 bases). Germline V gives CDR1 SGHNT, CDR2 YENEEA. This CDR3 has 16 residues. V was pared by 3 bases and J by 2 bases, with 17 bases between. CDR3 sequence reads: CASSFGVGQGTYEQYF. CDR3 DNA sequence: TGTGCCAGCAGCTTTGGCGTAGGGCAGGGTACCTACGAGCAGTACTTC.

This chain uses TRBV7-8 with TRBJ1-1; D uncertain. V lost 5 bases, J lost 4 bases, and 14 bases lay in between. Germline-derived CDR1 and CDR2 are SGHVS and FQNEAQ. The CDR3 consists of 14 residues. The CDR3 region has the DNA TGTGCCAGCAGCCAGACACGTCAGATCACTGAAGCTTTCTTT. Amino acid sequence: CASSQTRQITEAFF.

This clone was observed once. J is TRBJ2-2 and V is TRBV29-1; D is perhaps TRBD2 (5 bases). CDR1 SQVTM and CDR2 ANQGSEA come from the germline V gene. This CDR3 has 13 residues. Trimming took off 5 bases at V and 5 bases at J, with 12 bases between the two ends. The DNA of the CDR3 is TGCAGCGTTCCTTTCACTAGTACCGGGGAGCTGTTTTTT. This codes for CSVPFTSTGELFF.

This chain joins TRBV19 and TRBJ2-6, with 10 bases aligning to TRBD1. The CDR3 extends over 18 amino acids. Germline CDR1 and CDR2: LNHDA and SQIVND (reference sequence). Unmatched junction bases numbered 5, after V lost 2 bases and J lost 1 base. Here the CDR3 DNA reads TGTGCCAGTAGTATAAGGGACAGGGGAATTTCTGGGGCCAACGTCCTGACTTTC. This translates into CASSIRDRGISGANVLTF.

The rearrangement uses TRBV19 and TRBJ1-4, with no clear D. The V gene's germline CDR1 is LNHDA and CDR2 SQIVND (reference sequence). This CDR3 comprises 13 residues. V was cut by 3 bases and J by 8 bases, with 10 bases left in between. The DNA for the CDR3 is TGTGCCAGTAGTATCATGGTGGGCGAAAAACTGTTTTTT. Its protein is CASSIMVGEKLFF. Full variable domain (rest looked up from reference TRBV19 and TRBJ1-4): DGGITQSPKYLFRKEGQNVTLSCEQNLNHDAMYWYRQDPGQGLRLIYYSQIVNDFQKGDIAEGYSVSREKKESFPLTVTSAQKNPTAFYLCASSIMVGEKLFFGSGTQLSVL.

The J gene is TRBJ2-3, the V gene TRBV11-2; no firm D call. CDR1 and CDR2 (germline): SGHAT, FQNNGV. This CDR3 has 13 residues. Trimming shortened V by 4 bases and J by 4 bases, and 9 bases separated the two germline ends. The CDR3 nucleotides read TGTGCCAGCAGCTCTCCCCCCGCAGATACGCAGTATTTT. Its translation is CASSSPPADTQYF.

The chain employs TRBV11-2 and TRBJ2-7, with D perhaps matching TRBD1 (5 bases). The V end lost 0 bases, the J end lost 5 bases, and 11 bases lay between the germline ends. Germline lookup yields CDR1 SGHAT and CDR2 FQNNGV. This CDR3 has 14 amino acids. CDR3 in amino acids: CASSLDSRADEQYF. For the CDR3, the DNA is TGTGCCAGCAGCTTAGATAGCAGGGCCGACGAGCAGTACTTC.

The count of this clone is one. This rearrangement joins TRBV5-4 to TRBJ2-7; TRBD1 might be the D (6 bases). Germline assignment: CDR1 SGHNT and CDR2 YYREEE (reference sequence). Deletions cut 5 bases from V and 5 bases from J, with 23 bases between. This CDR3 region has 16 residues. The CDR3 here is CASSPKTGTKGDEQYF. CDR3 bases: TGTGCCAGCAGTCCTAAGACAGGCACTAAAGGCGACGAGCAGTACTTC.

The rearrangement joins TRBV6-5 to TRBJ1-1; no clear D gene. V was shortened by 5 bases and J by 3 bases, with 10 bases between the two germline ends. The germline V gene encodes CDR1 MNHEY and CDR2 SVGAGI. The CDR3 has 13 residues. The CDR3 loop is CASSINLYTEAFF. As DNA, the CDR3 is TGTGCCAGCAGTATAAATTTATACACTGAAGCTTTCTTT.

The CDR3 sequence: CASEPTETSGTDTQYF. For the CDR3, the DNA is TGCGCCAGCGAACCCACCGAGACTAGCGGCACAGATACGCAGTATTTT. This sequence joins TRBV10-2 and TRBJ2-3, with 8 bases identical to TRBD2. The length of the CDR3 is 16 residues. From germline, CDR1 is WSHSY and CDR2 SAAADI. V lost 8 bases and J lost 1; bases outside the gene matches: 11.

The J gene is TRBJ2-7, the V gene TRBV4-2, with 9 bases that match TRBD2. Germline CDR1 reads LGHNA; CDR2 reads YNFKEQ. The CDR3 covers 16 residues. V was clipped by 1 base and J by 3 bases; unmatched bases: 7. This chain's CDR3 is CASSQGLAEGGYEQYF. The CDR3 nucleotides are TGTGCCAGCAGCCAAGGACTAGCGGAGGGAGGCTACGAGCAGTACTTC.

V usage is TRBV4-1 and J usage is TRBJ1-1; tentative D call: TRBD1 (5 bases). The CDR3 is 16 amino acids. V lost 1 base and J 3 bases, leaving 15 bases between the germline ends. The germline V gene encodes CDR1 MGHRA and CDR2 YSYEKL. The CDR3 loop reads CASSQGGGAQDTEAFF. CDR3 sequence (DNA): TGCGCCAGCAGCCAAGGGGGCGGGGCGCAGGACACTGAAGCTTTCTTT.

This sequence joins TRBV4-2 and TRBJ2-1; D is perhaps TRBD2 (5 bases). This CDR3 comprises 15 residues. CDR1 is LGHNA, CDR2 YNFKEQ, per germline. The V end was cut by 1 base, the J end by 1 base, with 8 bases between. The CDR3 here is CASSQAGMSYNEQFF. DNA of the CDR3: TGTGCCAGCAGCCAAGCCGGGATGTCCTACAATGAGCAGTTCTTC.

The V call is TRBV2, the J call TRBJ2-3; D uncertain. Germline lookup yields CDR1 SNHLY and CDR2 FYNNEI. This CDR3 is 13 amino acids long. V shed 4 bases and J shed 2 bases, with 7 bases lying between them. CDR3: CASSVRNTDTQYF. The DNA for the CDR3 is TGTGCCAGCAGTGTGAGGAACACAGATACGCAGTATTTT.

This chain links TRBV27 with TRBJ1-5; TRBD1 matches 7 bases. J lost 2 bases, V lost 6 bases, and 7 bases had no gene match. CDR3 size: 15 residues. The germline gives CDR1 MNHEY, CDR2 SMNVEV (reference sequence). CDR3 in DNA: TGTGCCAGCAGGGGCGATACAGGGGGCAATCAGCCCCAGCATTTT. This gives the protein CASRGDTGGNQPQHF.